This T cell receptor (beta chain) was retrieved from a study of CD8+ T cells in alopecia areata. Study at large: Dosing spanned 6 to 18 months on tofacitinib, then 6 months off drug.

In each case, RNA was isolated and then reverse transcribed into cDNA as the sequencing template. Clones were sequenced by immunoSEQ multiplex PCR, and TCRdb holds only the in-frame ones, with some missing. The sample consists of under 350,000 clones, 58% of them appearing once. Looked up from germline, CDR1 is MDHEN and CDR2 is SYDVKM. Trimming cost V 2 bases and J 0 bases, with 11 bases left between them. This CDR3 contains 16 residues. Treatment in this sample: oral pan-JAK inhibitor, 5-10 mg twice daily. PBMCs yielded sorted CD4+ and CD8+ T cells. This specimen was CD4+ T cells sorted from blood, taken at week 24, from a patient treated with tofacitinib. The clonotype comes from a human donor with alopecia areata. The V call is TRBV28, the J call TRBJ2-1; D ambiguous. The CDR3 region has the DNA TGTGCCAGCAGTTTAAAGTCCAGGAGCTCCTACAATGAGCAGTTCTTC. Its translation: CASSLKSRSSYNEQFF.